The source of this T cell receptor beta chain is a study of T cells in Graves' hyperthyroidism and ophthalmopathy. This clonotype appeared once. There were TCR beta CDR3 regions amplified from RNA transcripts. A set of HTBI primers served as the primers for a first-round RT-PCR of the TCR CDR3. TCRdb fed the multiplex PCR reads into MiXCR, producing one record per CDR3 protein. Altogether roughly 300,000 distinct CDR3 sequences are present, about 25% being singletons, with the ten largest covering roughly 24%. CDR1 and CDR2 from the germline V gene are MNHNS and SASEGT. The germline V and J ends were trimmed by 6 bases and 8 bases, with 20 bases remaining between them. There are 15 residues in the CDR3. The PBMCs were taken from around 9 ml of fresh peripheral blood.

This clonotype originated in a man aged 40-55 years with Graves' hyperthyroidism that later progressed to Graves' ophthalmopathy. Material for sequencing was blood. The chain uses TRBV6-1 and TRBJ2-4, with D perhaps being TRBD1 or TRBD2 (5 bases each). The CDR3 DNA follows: TGTGCCAGCAGAGGGACCGCGAGGGATGGGGACATTCAGTACTTC. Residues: CASRGTARDGDIQYF.